This T cell receptor beta chain derives from a study of T-cell memory formation after mild COVID-19. Study outcomes and limitations: Clones contracting across day 15 to 85 had a balanced CD4/CD8 profile; later expanding clones leaned CD4+.

The 5'RACE method, run with constant-segment primers, produced TCR alpha and TCR beta cDNA libraries (carrying sample barcodes and UMIs). One entry per CDR3 protein, called by TCRdb with MiXCR from the 5' RACE reads. The sample carries around 300,000 distinct CDR3 sequences, roughly a fifth recorded once. This clonotype showed up just a few times. Its specificity is unknown. CDR1 and CDR2 from the germline V gene are SGHTA and FQGTGA. The V gene lost 1 base and the J gene lost 6 bases, with 6 bases spanning the gap. This CDR3 is built from 13 residues. This sequence joins TRBV7-3 and TRBJ2-2; D is perhaps TRBD2 (5 bases). Material for sequencing was PBMCs or a T cell subset sorted from them (not recorded which). This receptor was taken from a man younger than 30 who had mild COVID-19 (a few samples of this study predate the infection). Cell type and time point are not known. The CDR3 here is CASSLRESGELFF. The CDR3 nucleotides are TGTGCCAGCAGCTTAAGGGAGTCCGGGGAGCTGTTTTTT.